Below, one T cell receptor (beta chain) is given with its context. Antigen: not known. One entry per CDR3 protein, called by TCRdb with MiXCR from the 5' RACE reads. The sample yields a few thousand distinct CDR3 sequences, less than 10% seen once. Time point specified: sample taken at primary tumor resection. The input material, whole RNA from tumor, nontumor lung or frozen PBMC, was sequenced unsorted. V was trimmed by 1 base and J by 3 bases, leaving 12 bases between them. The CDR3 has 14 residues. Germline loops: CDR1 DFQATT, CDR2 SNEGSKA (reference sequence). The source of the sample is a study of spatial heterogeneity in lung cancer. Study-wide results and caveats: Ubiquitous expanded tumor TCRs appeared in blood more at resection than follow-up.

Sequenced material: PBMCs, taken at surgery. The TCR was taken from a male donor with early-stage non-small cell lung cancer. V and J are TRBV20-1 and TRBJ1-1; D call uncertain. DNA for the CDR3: TGCAGTGCTAGAGTGGAGCTACGGGACACTGAAGCTTTCTTT. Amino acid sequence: CSARVELRDTEAFF.